These 21 T cell receptor beta chains were all obtained from the same sample, sequenced in a study of read filtering for tumor transcriptome and immune sequencing. From roughly 390 ng of RNA, a library with molecular barcoded alpha/delta and beta/gamma adaptors was made. One entry per CDR3 protein, called by TCRdb with MiXCR from the reads. The sample has fewer than 150,000 distinct CDR3 sequences, roughly 13% seen once. Sequencing was done on a sample of a population of CD138-negative cells sorted from bone marrow. Receptors were obtained from a donor at least 40 years old with multiple myeloma.

This clonotype was picked up many times. This chain uses TRBV5-1 with TRBJ2-3, with 9 bases that match TRBD1. The trim removed 3 bases at V and 5 bases at J, leaving 7 bases unmatched. The germline CDR1 and CDR2 sequences are SGHRS and YFSETQ. The CDR3 spans 15 residues. The DNA for the CDR3 is TGCGCCAGCAGCTCGGGACAGGGTGGACAAGATACGCAGTATTTT. Protein: CASSSGQGGQDTQYF.

The chain recombines TRBV6-1 with TRBJ2-3, with D possibly TRBD2 on 7 matching bases. This CDR3 comprises 16 residues. Trimming shortened V by 2 bases and J by 0 bases, and 12 bases separated the two germline ends. Per the germline V gene, CDR1 is MNHNS and CDR2 is SASEGT. CDR3 sequence (DNA): TGTGCCAGCAGTGAACAGGGGAGGGGTAGCACAGATACGCAGTATTTT. Its protein product is CASSEQGRGSTDTQYF.

On this clonotype itself: With a much larger clone just one base away, this may be a read error. This CDR3 is missing its conserved last phenylalanine or tryptophan, likely due to a read error. V usage is TRBV6-2 or TRBV6-3 and J usage is TRBJ1-2, with TRBD1 as a possible D gene (5 bases). Trimming left V 5 bases short and J 4 bases short, with 14 bases between. Looked up from germline, CDR1 is MNHEY and CDR2 is SVGEGT. There are 14 residues in the CDR3. CDR3: CASSVRRGGYGYTL. CDR3 DNA: TGTGCCAGCAGTGTAAGGAGGGGCGGCTATGGCTACACCTTA.

To note about this clonotype: Possible read error: a much larger clone is one base away. The chain couples TRBV3-1 to TRBJ1-1; TRBD1 matches at 8 bases. Germline CDR1 LGHDT, CDR2 YNNKEL (reference sequence). This CDR3 has 15 amino acids. The CDR3 spells CASSHGRGRSAEASF. The CDR3 DNA reads TGTGCCAGCAGCCATGGCAGGGGGCGCTCAGCTGAAGCTTCCTTT.

This clonotype has ten or more counts. The chain recombines TRBV27 with TRBJ2-4; perhaps TRBD1 as D (6 bases). Trimming took off 7 bases at V and 9 bases at J, with 16 bases between the two ends. Germline V gene data show CDR1 as MNHEY and CDR2 as SMNVEV (reference sequence). The CDR3 spans 13 residues. The CDR3 protein is CASTTGSGGIQYF. DNA of the CDR3: TGTGCCAGCACCACAGGGAGCGGCGGCATTCAGTACTTC.

The chain uses TRBV2 and TRBJ2-3, with D tentatively TRBD2 (6 bases). The CDR3 has 12 amino acids. Germline V gives CDR1 SNHLY, CDR2 FYNNEI. Trimming removed 7 bases at V and 2 bases at J, with 7 bases between. The DNA of the CDR3 is TGTGCCAGCAAGGACTACACAGATACGCAGTATTTT. Translating it yields CASKDYTDTQYF.

This clonotype has ten or more counts. This chain joins TRBV6-1 and TRBJ1-1; 9 bases match TRBD1. The CDR3 is 13 residues long. Germline V CDR1 and CDR2: MNHNS, SASEGT. V lost 9 bases to trimming and J lost 3 bases; unmatched junction nucleotides: 5. The DNA of the CDR3 is TGTGCCAGTCGAACAGGGGGCTACACTGAAGCTTTCTTT. Amino acids: CASRTGGYTEAFF.

This clonotype has just a few counts. A read error is likely, as this CDR3 ends without the conserved phenylalanine or tryptophan. Because the CDR3's place on the DNA is in doubt, the DNA is left out and the CDR3 is given as listed by TCRdb. V and J are TRBV4-2 and TRBJ2-1; whether TRBD2, the table's D call, matches the DNA was not checked. The CDR3 region is 15 residues in length, termini included. The germline V gene encodes CDR1 LGHNA and CDR2 YNFKEQ. The CDR3 loop is CASSQGLAGYNEQIC.

Ten or more counts support this clonotype. The chain has TRBV5-1 and TRBJ2-5, with 8 nucleotides matching TRBD2. Looked up from germline, CDR1 is SGHRS and CDR2 is YFSETQ. This CDR3 contains 15 residues. V was pared by 0 bases and J by 4 bases, with 5 bases of the junction left unmatched. The chain's CDR3 is CASSLERGRGETQYF. The CDR3 DNA sequence: TGCGCCAGCAGCTTGGAGCGGGGGCGCGGAGAGACCCAGTACTTC.

The table lists this clonotype with many counts. This sequence joins TRBV7-9 and TRBJ2-1; tentative D call: TRBD1 (6 bases). V lost 4 bases and J lost 7, with 20 bases in between. From germline, CDR1 is SEHNR and CDR2 FQNEAQ (reference sequence). The length of the CDR3 is 16 residues. The CDR3 is CASSSGYVGAVNEQFF. The DNA for the CDR3 is TGTGCCAGCAGCTCAGGCTATGTGGGGGCAGTTAATGAGCAGTTCTTC.

This clonotype was found once. This rearrangement joins TRBV28 to TRBJ2-5; possibly TRBD1 for D (7 bases). The CDR3 is made up of 15 amino acids. In germline, CDR1 is MDHEN, CDR2 SYDVKM. The V gene lost 7 bases and the J gene lost 1 base, with 16 bases spanning the gap. The CDR3 nucleotides read TGTGCCAGCAAACCTCCAGGGGGGCCCCAAGAGACCCAGTACTTC. It codes for CASKPPGGPQETQYF.

This clonotype was recorded many times. The gene calls are TRBV7-2 and TRBJ2-1, with TRBD1 matching over 7 bases. V trimming: 4 bases; J trimming: 6 bases; junction bases outside the gene matches: 6. The length of the CDR3 is 14 residues. Germline CDR1 SGHTA, CDR2 FQGNSA. The CDR3 DNA is TGTGCCAGCAGCTCACAGGGGCGCAGCAATGAGCAGTTCTTC. Translating it yields CASSSQGRSNEQFF.

In this sample, this clonotype turned up many times. The V call is TRBV30, the J call TRBJ1-1, with 8 bases fitting TRBD1. The CDR3 loop spans 14 amino acids. J lost 0 bases, V lost 4 bases, and 4 bases had no gene match. Germline CDR1 GTSNPN, CDR2 SVGIG (reference sequence). The DNA of the CDR3 is TGTGCCTGGAACCCGGGACAGGTGAACACTGAAGCTTTCTTT. Translation: CAWNPGQVNTEAFF.

This clonotype was seen a handful of times. Since a much larger clone is just one base distant, this may be a read error. The chain employs TRBV11-2 and TRBJ2-3; 10 bases map to TRBD2. Germline V gene sequence: CDR1 SGHAT, CDR2 FQNNGV. The CDR3 is 17 amino acids. After removal of 4 bases from V and 2 bases from J, the junction contained 9 bases not matched to a gene. In DNA, the CDR3 is TGTGCCAGCAGCTACAGCTTAGCGGGAGGAAACACAGATACGCAGTATTTT. Translating it yields CASSYSLAGGNTDTQYF.

This clonotype was detected many times. The genes are TRBV6-6 and TRBJ2-3; 9 nucleotides line up with TRBD1. This CDR3 has 16 residues. The germline V gene has CDR1 MNHNY and CDR2 SVGAGI (reference sequence). V was clipped by 3 bases and J by 4 bases; unmatched bases: 8. The CDR3 sequence: CASSYFATGGSDTQYF. The CDR3 DNA reads TGTGCCAGCAGTTATTTCGCGACAGGGGGATCAGATACGCAGTATTTT.

Details on this clonotype: This may stem from a read error, because a much larger clone lies one nucleotide away. CDR3 sequence: CACDQTGGEEQPQHF. DNA for the CDR3: TGTGCCTGCGATCAGACAGGGGGCGAGGAACAGCCCCAGCATTTT. V is TRBV6-1 and J is TRBJ1-5; TRBD1 matches at 10 bases. The germline CDR1 and CDR2 sequences are MNHNS and SASEGT. V gave up 11 bases and J gave up 7 bases; unmatched junction bases: 14. CDR3 size: 15 residues.

The J gene is TRBJ2-3, the V gene TRBV7-8, with D possibly TRBD2 on 7 matching bases. Deletions cut 3 bases from V and 1 base from J, with 11 bases between. The CDR3 is 15 amino acids. Germline CDR1 SGHVS, CDR2 FQNEAQ. CDR3: CASSFAGARTDTQYF. CDR3 coding DNA: TGTGCCAGCAGCTTCGCGGGGGCCCGCACAGATACGCAGTATTTT.

In its sample, this clonotype was seen many times. CDR3 in DNA: TGCAGTGCTAGTTCCTTAGGACAGGGGGGTTATAGCAATCAGCCCCAGCATTTT. This sequence encodes CSASSLGQGGYSNQPQHF. This chain joins TRBV20-1 and TRBJ1-5; 10 bases align to TRBD1. V lost 3 bases to trimming and J lost 0 bases; unmatched junction nucleotides: 11. Germline-derived CDR1 and CDR2 are DFQATT and SNEGSKA (reference sequence). The CDR3 contains 18 residues.

This clonotype was seen at least ten times. The chain combines TRBV19 with TRBJ2-1; D is perhaps TRBD1 or TRBD2 (5 bases each). There are 14 residues in the CDR3. Looked up from germline, CDR1 is LNHDA and CDR2 is SQIVND (reference sequence). Trimming removed 3 bases from V and 7 bases from J, with 13 bases in between. The CDR3 nucleotides are TGTGCCAGTAGTATGGGCCTTTGGGGGAATGAGCAGTTCTTC. Protein: CASSMGLWGNEQFF.

On this clonotype: Likely a read error: the CDR3 ends without its conserved phenylalanine or tryptophan. No DNA is shown, since the ends of the CDR3 on it are uncertain; the CDR3 is the one TCRdb lists. This chain connects TRBV29-1 to TRBJ2-1; the table's D call, TRBD2, has no DNA check behind it. From its first to its last residue, the CDR3 has 15 amino acids. The germline CDR1 and CDR2 sequences are SQVTM and ANQGSEA. CDR3 sequence reads: CSVEAPYGREDEQLY.

This clonotype has ten or more counts. The gene calls are TRBV7-8 and TRBJ2-1; 9 bases line up with TRBD2. Germline CDR1 SGHVS, CDR2 FQNEAQ. This CDR3 is 19 amino acids long. V dropped 3 bases and J dropped 0; count of bases not matched to a gene: 12. The chain's CDR3 is CASSFSGGPGLSSYNEQFF. For the CDR3, the DNA is TGTGCCAGCAGCTTTAGCGGGGGACCCGGTTTGAGCTCCTACAATGAGCAGTTCTTC.